This is a list of T cell receptor beta chains from one sample in a study of T cells in localized non-small cell lung cancer. Libraries were prepared by immunoSEQ multiplex PCR; TCRdb keeps only in-frame clonotypes and omits some of them. The profile covers about 23,000 clones, with about nine tenths appearing a single time and 6.9% taken by the ten largest. Sequencing used peripheral blood, obtained before any cancer treatment. The receptors originated from a woman between 35 and 75 years old with stage I lung adenocarcinoma. CDR3s include the opening cysteine and the closing phenylalanine or tryptophan. A D gene is named only where the DNA matches it firmly. Not all rows give a size; the values are once, few, many and, for expanded clones, a class.

-	11	TRBV30	once	TRBJ1-1	CAWTDSFKAFF	TGTGCCTGGACGGACAGTTTTAAAGCTTTCTTT
TRBD1	14	TRBV18	-	TRBJ1-5	CASSPGQSNQPQHF	TGTGCCAGCTCACCGGGACAGTCAAATCAGCCCCAGCATTTT
TRBD1	13	TRBV9	-	TRBJ1-1	CASSAAGGTEAFF	TGTGCCAGCAGCGCGGCAGGGGGCACTGAAGCTTTCTTT
TRBD1	15	TRBV6-5	few	TRBJ2-1	CASSVTGGSYNEQFF	TGTGCCAGCAGTGTTACAGGGGGCTCCTACAATGAGCAGTTCTTC
-	14	TRBV14	-	TRBJ2-7	CASSPRDLPYEQYF	TGTGCCAGCAGCCCGAGGGACCTGCCCTACGAGCAGTACTTC
-	13	TRBV7-2	-	TRBJ1-5	CASSSGPNQPQHF	TGTGCCAGCAGTTCAGGACCCAATCAGCCCCAGCATTTT
TRBD1	14	TRBV9	-	TRBJ1-2	CASSVNRGPDGYTF	TGTGCCAGCAGCGTAAACAGGGGGCCGGATGGCTACACCTTC
TRBD2	16	TRBV11-3	-	TRBJ2-3	CASSFGLATSTDTQYF	TGTGCCAGCAGTTTTGGACTAGCGACCAGCACAGATACGCAGTATTTT
-	15	TRBV11-2	once	TRBJ2-5	CASSPWGALRETQYF	TGTGCCAGCAGCCCCTGGGGGGCGTTACGAGAGACCCAGTACTTC
-	16	TRBV7-9	-	TRBJ2-5	CASSLASARRQETQYF	TGTGCCAGCAGCTTAGCGTCCGCAAGAAGACAAGAGACCCAGTACTTC
-	14	TRBV14	-	TRBJ2-1	CASSHEGGYNEQFF	TGTGCCAGCAGCCATGAGGGAGGCTACAATGAGCAGTTCTTC
-	14	TRBV29-1	-	TRBJ1-1	CSVQKEHMNTEAFF	TGCAGCGTTCAAAAGGAGCACATGAACACTGAAGCTTTCTTT